These 15 T cell receptor beta chains were all obtained from the same sample, sequenced in a study of blood T cell repertoires in COVID-19. Libraries were prepared by immunoSEQ multiplex PCR; TCRdb keeps only in-frame clonotypes and omits some of them. Here the sample spans a few hundred thousand clones, around 82% being singletons. The sequencing sample was made of peripheral blood. Receptors originate from a woman aged 80 or older with acute or convalescent COVID-19.

The V gene is TRBV5-4, the J gene TRBJ1-4; maybe TRBD1 (6 bases). There are 16 residues in the CDR3. With 4 bases removed from V and 7 bases from J, the gap between germline ends came to 20 bases. The germline gives CDR1 SGHNT, CDR2 YYREEE (reference sequence). CDR3 residues: CASSPNVGGQGEKLFF. The CDR3 DNA is TGTGCCAGCAGCCCCAATGTCGGGGGGCAGGGTGAAAAACTGTTTTTT.

The rearrangement links TRBV5-1 to TRBJ2-3; 7 bases line up with TRBD1. With 4 bases clipped from V and 2 bases from J, the junction kept 10 bases outside the gene matches. Germline V lookup: CDR1 SGHRS, CDR2 YFSETQ. The CDR3 contains 16 residues. The CDR3 region is CASSLGQDQATDTQYF. The DNA of the CDR3 is TGCGCCAGCAGCCTCGGACAGGATCAGGCCACAGATACGCAGTATTTT.

This rearrangement joins TRBV3-1 (or the pseudogene TRBV3-2) to TRBJ1-2; TRBD1 might be the D (6 bases). There are 13 residues in the CDR3. The ends were cut back, 2 bases at V and 3 bases at J, with 7 bases in the middle. Germline lookup yields CDR1 LGHDT and CDR2 YNNKEL (reference sequence). This chain's CDR3 is CASSQQGHYGYTF. The CDR3 DNA reads TGTGCCAGCAGCCAACAGGGGCACTATGGCTACACCTTC.

This clone has just a few counts. The V call is TRBV7-9, the J call TRBJ2-2; 9 bases are shared with TRBD2. CDR1 is SEHNR and CDR2 is FQNEAQ in the germline V gene (reference sequence). J gave up 12 bases and V 1 base, and 21 bases lay outside the gene matches. The CDR3 spans 19 residues. For the CDR3, the DNA is TGTGCCAGCAGCTTAGATCCCTTGAGCGGGGGGACCCCCGATGAGAAGCTGTTTTTT. Protein sequence: CASSLDPLSGGTPDEKLFF. The complete variable domain, with remaining parts taken from reference TRBV7-9 and TRBJ2-2, reads DTGVSQNPRHKITKRGQNVTFRCDPISEHNRLYWYRQTLGQGPEFLTYFQNEAQLEKSRLLSDRFSAERPKGSFSTLEIQRTEQGDSAMYLCASSLDPLSGGTPDEKLFFGEGSRLTVL.

The chain couples TRBV7-9 to TRBJ1-6, with 8 positions matching TRBD1. J was trimmed by 10 bases and V by 5 bases; bases with no gene match: 10. The CDR3 covers 15 residues. Per germline, CDR1 SEHNR and CDR2 FQNEAQ (reference sequence). The CDR3 is CASSRMTGEVSPLHF. The CDR3 DNA reads as TGTGCCAGCAGCCGAATGACAGGGGAGGTATCACCCCTCCACTTT.

This clone occurred once. The rearrangement links TRBV19 to TRBJ2-1; TRBD2 might be the D (6 bases). V dropped 7 bases and J dropped 9 bases, with 22 bases sitting between them. Germline CDR1 and CDR2: LNHDA and SQIVND (reference sequence). The CDR3 is made up of 15 amino acids. CDR3 sequence: CASNGPGRGLGEQFF. CDR3 bases: TGTGCCAGTAACGGACCGGGACGGGGGTTGGGTGAGCAGTTCTTC.

The rearrangement joins TRBV4-2 to TRBJ2-3; 11 bases match TRBD2. CDR1 and CDR2 from the germline V gene are LGHNA and YNFKEQ. The V segment lost 2 bases and the J segment 1 base; nucleotides outside the gene matches: 2. The CDR3 has 16 amino acids. This CDR3 is CASSQLAGGRTDTQYF. The CDR3 DNA reads as TGTGCCAGCAGCCAACTAGCGGGGGGACGCACAGATACGCAGTATTTT.

The chain has TRBV2 and TRBJ2-5; TRBD1 matches 10 bases. In germline, CDR1 is SNHLY, CDR2 FYNNEI. V gave up 3 bases and J gave up 5 bases; unmatched junction bases: 6. The CDR3 is 15 amino acids. The CDR3: CASSDDRGRVETQYF. The CDR3 DNA sequence: TGTGCCAGCAGTGACGACAGGGGGCGGGTTGAGACCCAGTACTTC.

This chain's CDR3 is CASSAQQGAGGYTF. The CDR3, as DNA: TGTGCCAGCAGCGCTCAACAGGGGGCGGGTGGCTACACCTTC. The chain is built from TRBV9 and TRBJ1-2; TRBD1 agrees at 9 bases. CDR1 is SGDLS, CDR2 YYNGEE, per germline. This CDR3 is built from 14 residues. V dropped 3 bases and J dropped 7; count of bases not matched to a gene: 7.

Concerning this clone itself: The sample carries other DNA sequences with the same CDR3. The chain employs TRBV7-9 and TRBJ1-6, with D possibly being TRBD1 (5 bases). The CDR3 spans 14 residues. V lost 1 base and J lost 10, with 11 bases in between. Germline lookup yields CDR1 SEHNR and CDR2 FQNEAQ (reference sequence). CDR3: CASSLGAGNSPLHF. In DNA form, the CDR3 reads TGTGCCAGCAGCTTAGGGGCAGGGAACTCACCCCTCCACTTT.

The chain is built from TRBV5-6 and TRBJ2-2, with D perhaps TRBD1 (5 bases). Trimming took 0 bases from V and 3 from J, leaving 9 bases between them. The CDR3 extends over 15 amino acids. The germline V gene encodes CDR1 SGHDT and CDR2 YYEEEE. CDR3 coding DNA: TGTGCCAGCAGCTTGGACAGGAGATACACCGGGGAGCTGTTTTTT. Translation: CASSLDRRYTGELFF.

This clone came up once. The chain carries TRBV12-3 or TRBV12-4 and TRBJ1-2, with D tentatively TRBD1 (6 bases). V shed 7 bases and J shed 8 bases, with 17 bases lying between them. The CDR3 has 13 residues. The CDR3: CASIERGFLGYTF. The CDR3 DNA sequence: TGTGCCAGCATCGAAAGGGGGTTCTTAGGCTACACCTTC.

V and J are TRBV3-1 (or the pseudogene TRBV3-2) and TRBJ1-5; 8 positions match TRBD1. V lost 3 bases to trimming and J lost 2 bases; unmatched junction nucleotides: 3. The length of the CDR3 is 15 residues. Germline values: CDR1 LGHDT, CDR2 YNNKEL (reference sequence). DNA of the CDR3: TGTGCCAGCAGCCACAGGGGGCGCGGCAATCAGCCCCAGCATTTT. Amino acid sequence: CASSHRGRGNQPQHF.

V and J are TRBV15 and TRBJ1-1, with 10 bases lining up with TRBD1. J lost 2 bases, V lost 0 bases, and 12 bases had no gene match. Germline V gene lookup returns CDR1 LNHNV and CDR2 YYDKDF (reference sequence). This CDR3 is 19 amino acids long. CDR3 in amino acids: CATSRDQVVGTGVNTEAFF. The CDR3 DNA reads TGTGCCACCAGCAGAGATCAGGTGGTGGGGACAGGGGTCAACACTGAAGCTTTCTTT.

The V call is TRBV6-6, the J call TRBJ2-7; D might be TRBD1 (5 bases). Germline-derived CDR1 and CDR2 are MNHNY and SVGAGI (reference sequence). Trimming removed 5 bases from V and 2 bases from J, with 7 bases in between. The CDR3 contains 12 residues. As DNA, the CDR3 is TGTGCCAGCAGTCCAGGGCCCTACGAGCAGTACTTC. Encoded protein: CASSPGPYEQYF.